This TCR beta chain was documented in a study of human T cells and chemical hapten exposure. Study-wide results and caveats: DPC sensitization did not alter TCRs above 1 in 1000 frequency.

The time point is: patch test 1, 2 weeks after DPC sensitization. Regarding treatment: therapeutic diphenylcyclopropenone sensitization with weekly scalp DPC. This clonotype was counted between two and nine times. No antigen is known for it. Trimming took 3 bases from V and 2 from J; bases not matched to a gene: 3. Germline V gives CDR1 KGHSH, CDR2 LQKENI. The CDR3 sequence is 14 residues long. TCRdb called the RACE reads again in MiXCR, with one record for every CDR3 protein. The table records more than 100,000 distinct CDR3 sequences, roughly an eighth of them present only once. The TCR originated in a man between 18 and 35 years old with alopecia areata. Some clones in this sample may be carry-over from other donors' samples. This rearrangement joins TRBV18 to TRBJ1-1; 7 nucleotides align to TRBD1. The source was whole blood, collected in connection with sensitization to the hapten diphenylcyclopropenone (DPC). CDR3 bases: TGTGCCAGCTCACCGGACAGGAGTAACACTGAAGCTTTCTTT. Amino acid sequence: CASSPDRSNTEAFF.